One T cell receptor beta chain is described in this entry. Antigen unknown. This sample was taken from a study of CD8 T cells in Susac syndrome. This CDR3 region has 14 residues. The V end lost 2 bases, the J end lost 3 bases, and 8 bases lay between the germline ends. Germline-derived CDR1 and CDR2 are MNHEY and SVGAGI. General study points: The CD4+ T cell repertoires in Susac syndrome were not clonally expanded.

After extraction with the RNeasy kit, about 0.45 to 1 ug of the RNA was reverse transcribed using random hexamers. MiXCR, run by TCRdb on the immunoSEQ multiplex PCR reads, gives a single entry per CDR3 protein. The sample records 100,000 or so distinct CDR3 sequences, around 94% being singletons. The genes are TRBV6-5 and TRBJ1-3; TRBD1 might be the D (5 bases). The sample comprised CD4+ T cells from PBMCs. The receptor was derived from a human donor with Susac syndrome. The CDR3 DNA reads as TGTGCCAGCAGTTACAGGGGCTTTGGAAACACCATATATTTT. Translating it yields CASSYRGFGNTIYF.